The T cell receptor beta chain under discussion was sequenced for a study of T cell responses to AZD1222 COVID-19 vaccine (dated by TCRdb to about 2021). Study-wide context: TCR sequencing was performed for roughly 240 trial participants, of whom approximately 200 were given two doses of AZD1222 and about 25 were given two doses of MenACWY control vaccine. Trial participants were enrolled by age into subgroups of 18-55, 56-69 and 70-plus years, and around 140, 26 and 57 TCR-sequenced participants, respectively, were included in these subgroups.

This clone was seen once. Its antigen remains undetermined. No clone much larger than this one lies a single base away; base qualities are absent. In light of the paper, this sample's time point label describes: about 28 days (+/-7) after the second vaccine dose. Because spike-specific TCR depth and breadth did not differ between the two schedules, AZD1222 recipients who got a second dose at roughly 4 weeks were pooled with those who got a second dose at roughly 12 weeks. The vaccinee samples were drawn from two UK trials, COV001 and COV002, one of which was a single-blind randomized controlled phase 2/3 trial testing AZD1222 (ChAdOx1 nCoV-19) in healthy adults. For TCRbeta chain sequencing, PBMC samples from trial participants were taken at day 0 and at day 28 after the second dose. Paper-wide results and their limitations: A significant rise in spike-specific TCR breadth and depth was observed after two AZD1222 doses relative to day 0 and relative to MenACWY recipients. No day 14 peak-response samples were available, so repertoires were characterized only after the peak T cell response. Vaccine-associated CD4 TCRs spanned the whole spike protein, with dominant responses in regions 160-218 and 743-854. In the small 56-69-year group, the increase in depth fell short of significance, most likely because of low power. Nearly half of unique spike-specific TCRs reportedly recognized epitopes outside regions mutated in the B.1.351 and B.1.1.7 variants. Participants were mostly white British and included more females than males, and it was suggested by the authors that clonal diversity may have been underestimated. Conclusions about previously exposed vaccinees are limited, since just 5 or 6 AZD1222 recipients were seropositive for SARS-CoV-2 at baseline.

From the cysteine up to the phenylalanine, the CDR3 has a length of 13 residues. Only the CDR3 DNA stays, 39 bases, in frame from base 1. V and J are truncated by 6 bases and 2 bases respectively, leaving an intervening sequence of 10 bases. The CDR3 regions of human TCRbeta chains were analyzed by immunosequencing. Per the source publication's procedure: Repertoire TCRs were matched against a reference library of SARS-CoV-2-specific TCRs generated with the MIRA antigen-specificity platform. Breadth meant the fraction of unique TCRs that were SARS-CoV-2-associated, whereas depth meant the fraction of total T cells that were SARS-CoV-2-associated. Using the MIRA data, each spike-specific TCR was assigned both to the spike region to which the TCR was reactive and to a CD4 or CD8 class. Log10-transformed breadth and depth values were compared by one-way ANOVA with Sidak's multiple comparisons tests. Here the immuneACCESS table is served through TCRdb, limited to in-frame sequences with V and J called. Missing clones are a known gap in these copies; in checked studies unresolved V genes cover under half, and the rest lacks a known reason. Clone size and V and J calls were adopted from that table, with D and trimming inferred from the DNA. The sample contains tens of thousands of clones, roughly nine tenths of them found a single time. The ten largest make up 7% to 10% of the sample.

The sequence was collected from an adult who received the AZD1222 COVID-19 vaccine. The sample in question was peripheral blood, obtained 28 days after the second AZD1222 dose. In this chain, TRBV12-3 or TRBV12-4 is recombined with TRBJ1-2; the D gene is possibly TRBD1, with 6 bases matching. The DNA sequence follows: TGTGCCAGCAGCATACAGGGAAACTATGGCTACACCTTC. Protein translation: CASSIQGNYGYTF.